Shown below are 9 T cell receptor beta chains from a single sample sequenced in a study of T cells in Graves' hyperthyroidism and ophthalmopathy. Researchers amplified the TCR beta CDR3 regions from RNA transcripts. First-round RT-PCR of the TCR CDR3 relied on the HTBI primer set. In TCRdb, the multiplex PCR reads were re-called with MiXCR into one record per CDR3 protein. The sample has under 350,000 distinct CDR3 sequences, approximately 22% seen once. Sequencing was done on a sample of blood. These receptors were taken from a woman aged 50 to 60 with Graves' hyperthyroidism.

This clonotype was seen ten or more times. At one boundary the junction diverges from the germline segment, which might be a read error. V and J are TRBV28 and TRBJ1-5; D not resolved. The CDR3 consists of 15 residues. CDR1 and CDR2 from the germline V gene are MDHEN and SYDVKM. The CDR3 bases are TGTGCCAGCAGTCCCTCGGCACAACGGAATCTGCCCCAGCATTTT. It translates to CASSPSAQRNLPQHF.

This clonotype was seen at least ten times. The rearrangement uses TRBV7-3 and TRBJ1-2; 8 bases are shared with TRBD1. The CDR3 is 15 residues long. V trimming: 5 bases; J trimming: 4 bases; junction bases outside the gene matches: 9. The germline CDR1 and CDR2 sequences are SGHTA and FQGTGA. CDR3 amino acids: CASSPGQGGGYGYTF. The CDR3 DNA follows: TGTGCCAGCAGCCCCGGACAGGGTGGTGGCTATGGCTACACCTTC.

This clonotype was observed at least ten times. The chain carries TRBV20-1 and TRBJ2-2; 8 bases fit TRBD2. With 3 bases clipped from V and 0 bases from J, the junction kept 9 bases outside the gene matches. The CDR3 has 17 residues. Germline-derived CDR1 and CDR2 are DFQATT and SNEGSKA (reference sequence). The CDR3 region has the DNA TGCAGTGCTAGTTCTAGCGGGCCAAACGCGAACACCGGGGAGCTGTTTTTT. This gives the protein CSASSSGPNANTGELFF.

This clonotype was recorded at least ten times. V gene TRBV3-1 combines with J gene TRBJ1-5; no clear D gene. Deletions cut 0 bases from V and 4 bases from J, with 4 bases between. Germline CDR1 reads LGHDT; CDR2 reads YNNKEL (reference sequence). CDR3 length: 13 amino acids. The CDR3 nucleotides read TGTGCCAGCAGCCAAGAGGGGAATCAGCCCCAGCATTTT. Residues: CASSQEGNQPQHF.

This chain joins TRBV11-3 and TRBJ2-7; 14 nucleotides align to TRBD2. Per germline, CDR1 SGHNT and CDR2 YENEEA. The length of the CDR3 is 17 residues. J was trimmed by 1 base and V by 1 base; bases with no gene match: 3. As DNA, the CDR3 is TGTGCCAGCAGCTTAGTCGGACTAGCGGGAGGTTCCTACGAGCAGTACTTC. It yields the protein CASSLVGLAGGSYEQYF.

This clonotype was seen repeatedly, ten times or more. The V call is TRBV29-1, the J call TRBJ2-1, with D possibly TRBD1 on 5 matching bases. The germline V gene encodes CDR1 SQVTM and CDR2 ANQGSEA. V lost 1 base and J lost 8, with 18 bases in between. The CDR3 is made up of 15 amino acids. The CDR3 is CSVEGQGGLVDEQFF. DNA of the CDR3: TGCAGCGTTGAAGGGCAGGGCGGTCTTGTCGATGAGCAGTTCTTC.

This clonotype occurred a few times. The rearrangement links TRBV19 to TRBJ2-7, with 8 bases fitting TRBD1. The CDR3 is 15 residues long. V lost 6 bases and J lost 3; bases outside the gene matches: 10. The germline gives CDR1 LNHDA, CDR2 SQIVND (reference sequence). CDR3 DNA: TGTGCCAGTAGCCTGCAGGGGGACAGGCGCTACGAGCAGTACTTC. Amino acids: CASSLQGDRRYEQYF.

This clonotype was picked up a small number of times. The chain links TRBV14 to TRBJ2-7; D is uncertain. Deletions cut 1 base from V and 9 bases from J, with 7 bases between. The CDR3 has 11 amino acids. CDR1 SGHDN and CDR2 FVKESK come from the germline V gene. CDR3 DNA sequence: TGTGCCAGCAGCCAAGGACTCGGGCAGTACTTC. Translation: CASSQGLGQYF.

This clonotype was observed many times. J is TRBJ1-1 and V is TRBV6-5; D ambiguous. This CDR3 has 15 residues. Germline loops: CDR1 MNHEY, CDR2 SVGAGI. V was shortened by 7 bases and J by 0 bases, with 15 bases between the two germline ends. This chain's CDR3 is CASTKGPSMNTEAFF. In nucleotides, the CDR3 is TGTGCCAGCACGAAAGGTCCAAGCATGAACACTGAAGCTTTCTTT.